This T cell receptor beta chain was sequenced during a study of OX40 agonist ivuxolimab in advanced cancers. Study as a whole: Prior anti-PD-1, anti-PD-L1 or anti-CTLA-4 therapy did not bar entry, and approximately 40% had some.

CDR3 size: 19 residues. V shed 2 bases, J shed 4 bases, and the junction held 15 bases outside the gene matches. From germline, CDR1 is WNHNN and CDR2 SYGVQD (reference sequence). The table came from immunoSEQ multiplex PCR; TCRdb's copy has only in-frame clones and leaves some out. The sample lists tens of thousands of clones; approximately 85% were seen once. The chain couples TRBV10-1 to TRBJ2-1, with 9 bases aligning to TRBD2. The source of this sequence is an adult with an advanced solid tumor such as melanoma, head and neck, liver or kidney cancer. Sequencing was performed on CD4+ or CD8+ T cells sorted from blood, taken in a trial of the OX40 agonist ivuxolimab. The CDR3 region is CASSETGTSPQMAYNEQFF. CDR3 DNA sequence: TGCGCCAGCAGTGAGACCGGGACTAGCCCCCAGATGGCGTACAATGAGCAGTTCTTC.